These T cell receptor beta chains were read from a single sample in a study of beta chain features in type 1 diabetes. TCRdb's table, derived via immunoSEQ multiplex PCR, lists solely in-frame clones and lacks some. Of 300,000 to 350,000 clones listed, roughly 8% are singletons. The sequenced material came from central memory CD4+ T cells from blood. These receptors came from a woman younger than 30 in good health. The conserved cysteine and the conserved F or W are not part of the CDR3 here. D genes are given only for firm matches. Clone sizes are given selectively: once, few, many, or a class where the clone is expanded.

size | V | D | CDR3
- | TRBV5-1 | - | ASSATDYEQY
- | TRBV10-3 | - | AIGVGANEQF
- | TRBV27 | TRBD2 | ASSHRLAGGGETQY
- | TRBV28 | TRBD2 | ASSLTSGLGTQY
few | TRBV28 | TRBD2 | ASSLPGRAGVRSGELF
many | TRBV6-5 | - | ASSYSGSRMGYT
- | TRBV4-2 | - | ASSQGVSATPQGQETQY
- | TRBV28 | TRBD1 | ASSAGQASGGYT
- | TRBV7-8 | - | ASSLERGRRPRDIPYEQY
- | TRBV11-2 | - | ASSLTQGPNTEAF
few | TRBV10-3 | - | ASTVQYGYT
- | TRBV11-2 | - | ASSLVIGTNEQF
few | TRBV6-1 | TRBD2 | ASSGTSGSSYNEQF
few | TRBV7-2 | - | ASSLVWGGNTEAF
many | TRBV21-1 | - | ALMCTVNTDTQY
few | TRBV20-1 | - | SAIVNEKLF
- | TRBV7-9 | - | ASSSQGNQPQH
- | TRBV7-2 | TRBD2 | ASSLGPSGVYEQY
few | TRBV6-5 | - | ATTDFYGYT
- | TRBV15 | TRBD1 | ATSRDRAVGTGELF
- | TRBV7-2 | - | ASSLPIGELF
- | TRBV27 | TRBD2 | ASSKRLAGVGEQY
- | TRBV20-1 | - | SARVYNEQF
- | TRBV9 | - | ASSVGRVPGFAGELF
few | TRBV28 | - | ASRGQYYGYT
- | TRBV28 | - | ASSLSGKGVPQH
- | TRBV7-6 | - | ASSLFPDQPQH
- | TRBV7-6 | TRBD1 | ASSRTGTNTGELF
many | TRBV12-2 | - | ASRLDSDSCTDTQY
few | TRBV5-1 | - | ASSLAPETQY
- | TRBV28 | - | ASSLSGLGAF
- | TRBV28 | - | ASRDFFSEQY
many | TRBV28 | - | AIRDYYGYT
- | TRBV6-6 | - | ASSYGRDEQF
few | TRBV5-4 | - | ASSLFPGDSYEQY
- | TRBV28 | - | ASRQGLGYISNQPQH
- | TRBV4-2 | - | ASSQDRLEEAEAF
many | TRBV7-3 | - | ASSEHMNTEAF
many | TRBV18 | TRBD1 | ASSLGQGTQY
few | TRBV7-9 | - | ASSQDHPGPHEQY
many | TRBV28 | - | ASRPSRRSGANVLT
- | TRBV11-2 | - | ASSLDLYGLGGEQY
- | TRBV5-1 | TRBD1 | ASSRTGGRNQPQH
few | TRBV20-1 | - | SAKGFDEQF
few | TRBV7-3 | - | ASSLSFRRRIDNYGYT
- | TRBV7-9 | - | ASSSSVETQY
few | TRBV5-4 | - | ASSLFDSSGANVLT
many | TRBV27 | - | ASSLNNNQPQH
many | TRBV19 | - | ASSRFGPRNTGELF